This T cell receptor beta chain was recovered during a study of spatial heterogeneity in lung cancer. Points from the study as a whole: The number of expanded tumor alpha and beta chains correlated with mutation number.

Germline V CDR1 and CDR2: MDHEN, SYDVKM. Trimming stripped 6 bases from V and 6 bases from J, with 9 bases between. This CDR3 spans 11 amino acids. As concerns this clonotype: Its antigen is not identified.

Individually, TCR cDNA molecules were each labelled with a unique molecular identifier. TCRdb ran MiXCR on the 5' RACE reads and lists one entry per CDR3 protein. The sample lists 950 to 1,100 distinct CDR3 sequences, less than 25% seen once, with approximately 15% in the top ten. Time point noted: sample taken at primary tumor resection. Sequenced material: lung tumor tissue, taken at surgery. J is TRBJ2-7 and V is TRBV28; unclear D gene. The receptor was isolated from a male donor with early-stage non-small cell lung cancer. Written as DNA, the CDR3 is TGTGCCAGCAGCTCCCCCCGCGAGCAGTACTTC. Its translation is CASSSPREQYF.